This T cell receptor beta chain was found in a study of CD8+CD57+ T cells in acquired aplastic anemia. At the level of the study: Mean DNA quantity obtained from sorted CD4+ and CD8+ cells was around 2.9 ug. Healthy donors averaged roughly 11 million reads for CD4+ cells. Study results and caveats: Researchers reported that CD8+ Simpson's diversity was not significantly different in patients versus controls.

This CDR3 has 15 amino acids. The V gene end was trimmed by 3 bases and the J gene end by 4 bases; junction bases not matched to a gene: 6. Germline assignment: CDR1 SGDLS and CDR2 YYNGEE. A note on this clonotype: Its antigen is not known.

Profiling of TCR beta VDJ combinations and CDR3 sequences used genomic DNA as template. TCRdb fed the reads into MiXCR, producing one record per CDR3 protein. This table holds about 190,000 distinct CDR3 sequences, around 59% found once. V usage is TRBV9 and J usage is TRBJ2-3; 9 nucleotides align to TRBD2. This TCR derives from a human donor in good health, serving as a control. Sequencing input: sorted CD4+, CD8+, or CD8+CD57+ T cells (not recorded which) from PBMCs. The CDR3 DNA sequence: TGTGCCAGCAGCGGATCGGGACTAGCAGCAGATACGCAGTATTTT. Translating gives CASSGSGLAADTQYF.